Listed here is a single T cell receptor (beta chain). This specimen belongs to a study of blood T cell repertoires in COVID-19. CDR3 length: 16 residues. Germline-derived CDR1 and CDR2 are LNHNV and YYDKDF (reference sequence). V lost 0 bases and J lost 2, with 14 bases in between. The data were produced by immunoSEQ multiplex PCR, yet TCRdb's version contains in-frame clones alone and is incomplete. The sample lists roughly 250,000 clones, 85% to 90% occurring once. The TCR sequence derives from a woman aged 25 to 45 with COVID-19, enrolled during active disease. This chain connects TRBV15 to TRBJ2-7; possibly TRBD2 for D (5 bases). Sequenced material: peripheral blood. CDR3 in DNA: TGTGCCACCAGCAGAGATTTCTCACTAGTAACCTACGAGCAGTACTTC. It yields the protein CATSRDFSLVTYEQYF.